The TCR beta chain under discussion was sequenced for a study of T cells after posttransplantation cyclophosphamide listed by TCRdb under 2016. Regarding the study in general: Using TRB sequencing, the study followed how the T cell repertoire rebuilt after myeloablative bone marrow transplantation with posttransplantation cyclophosphamide given as GVHD prophylaxis. Samples from about 35 PTCy-treated patients, along with samples from some 15 of their related bone marrow donors, underwent antigen receptor sequencing. TRB sequencing was performed on blood from all 35 or so PTCy patients with 1-year posttransplant specimens. Up to 3 additional blood samples from 2 to 5.2 years after transplant were also TRB-sequenced in 3 patients, as was pretransplant blood from several patients. TRA and TRB clonality were tightly correlated in ten or so samples, so subsequent TCR analyses focused on TRB only. Public TRB sequences were searched against a database of over 3,600 sequences associated with responses to pathogens, tumor antigens, self-antigens and alloantigens. General conclusions and limits of the study: Donor-recipient similarity was low at 1-2 months but increased during the first year, and donor CD8+ memory clones often dominated later blood repertoires. The TRB repertoires of T cells infiltrating skin or the GI tract showed only limited overlap with the TRB repertoires found in blood. Across the 45 or so patients, TRB clonality was highly associated with recipient CMV seropositivity and CMV reactivation, and diversity with PTCy was similar to that in the CNI/methotrexate controls.

Genomic DNA was the input for TRB sequencing, which was run either with the immunoSEQ assay at survey resolution or with the hsTCRB kit. As for the original processing: Initial read processing used immunoSEQ software, and repertoire analyses used the LymphoSeq R package. Clonality was computed as 1 minus normalized Shannon entropy; Gini coefficient was also calculated for each TRB dataset. Phenotypes of unsorted samples were inferred by mapping TRB sequences from sorted subsets of the recipient or donor onto unsorted samples of the same recipient. TCRdb mirrors the immuneACCESS table, restricted to in-frame sequences. Some clones are absent from its copies; in checked studies, under half trace to an unresolved V gene, and the reason for the others is unknown. That table supplies the V and J calls and clone size; D and trimming were determined from the DNA. The sample table records 35,000 to 45,000 clones; around 78% of these occur just once. Roughly 8.1% of the sample is held by the ten biggest clonotypes.

Concerning this clone itself: Its target antigen remains unknown. No per-base quality is available; no much larger clone lies one base away.

Counted from cysteine to phenylalanine, this CDR3 has 17 amino acids. Here the CDR3 DNA is all that survives: 51 bases in frame from base 1. Reading the germline V gene gives CDR1 SGHTS and CDR2 YDEGEE. Trimmed from V: 4 bases; trimmed from J: 2 bases; junction bases lacking a gene match: 12. Taken with the paper, the label for treatment or condition translates to: high-dose cyclophosphamide on days +3 and +4 as single-agent GVHD prophylaxis. For conditioning, the PTCy patients got busulfan and fludarabine, then a related or unrelated marrow graft, followed by cyclophosphamide on days +3 and +4. PTCy-treated patients came from a prospective multi-institutional clinical trial. Peripheral blood and bone marrow mononuclear cells were isolated by Ficoll-Hypaque density centrifugation and were cryopreserved. CD4+ and CD8+ T cells, including naive and memory subsets, were sorted by FACS on a FACSAria II.

The V gene is TRBV5-8 and the J gene is TRBJ1-2; TRBD1 matches 9 bases in the middle. This clonotype was sampled from a female patient aged 40 to 50 who received an allogeneic stem cell transplant from a related donor, was CMV-positive, and had no GVHD. Following a transplant, a fraction of the T cells may be traceable to the graft donor. Here the sequenced sample was CD4+ T cells sorted from blood, taken roughly 1,900 days after a stem cell transplant with posttransplant cyclophosphamide. The CDR3 region reads CASSGRSGDRVNYGYTF. The sequenced DNA is TGTGCCAGCAGCGGCCGCTCCGGGGACAGGGTAAACTATGGCTACACCTTC.